This entry lists 7 T cell receptor beta chains sequenced from one sample in a study of T cell repertoires in cytomegalovirus infection. Which antigens these TCRs recognize remains unknown. TCRdb reanalysed the reads using MiXCR and keeps one entry per CDR3 protein. The sample yields some 800,000 distinct CDR3 sequences, 30% to 35% seen once. The material was cultured CD8+ T cells from PBMCs, obtained from culture after CMV antigen stimulation. Receptor source: a human donor in good health (CMV status not recorded). Some clones in this sample may be carry-over from other donors' samples.

The chain recombines TRBV10-3 with TRBJ1-5; D not resolved. Germline loops: CDR1 ENHRY, CDR2 SYGVKD. V was cut by 0 bases and J by 6 bases, with 6 bases left in between. The CDR3 runs to 13 residues. CDR3 sequence reads: CAISESWVQPQHF. CDR3 nucleotide sequence: TGTGCCATCAGTGAGTCGTGGGTTCAGCCCCAGCATTTT.

Here the CDR3 DNA reads TGTGCCAGCAGTTACCCGTCGGGGGGATCGGACACCGGGGAGCTGTTTTTT. Residues: CASSYPSGGSDTGELFF. The chain is built from TRBV6-2 or TRBV6-3 and TRBJ2-2; TRBD2 matches 7 bases. The CDR3 loop spans 17 amino acids. J lost 3 bases, V lost 2 bases, and 9 bases had no gene match. CDR1 MNHEY and CDR2 SVGEGT come from the germline V gene.

This clonotype was seen only a few times. The V call is TRBV27, the J call TRBJ2-1; D remains ambiguous. CDR1 is MNHEY and CDR2 is SMNVEV in the germline V gene (reference sequence). The CDR3 has 16 amino acids. V dropped 3 bases and J dropped 2 bases, with 14 bases sitting between them. CDR3: CASSFLTSPAYNEQFF. Written as DNA, the CDR3 is TGTGCCAGCAGTTTTCTTACATCGCCCGCCTACAATGAGCAGTTCTTC.

Ten or more counts support this clonotype. The rearrangement links TRBV7-2 to TRBJ2-3; the D gene is possibly TRBD1 (5 bases). Germline CDR1 SGHTA, CDR2 FQGNSA. This CDR3 region has 15 residues. V lost 1 base and J 6 bases, leaving 14 bases between the germline ends. CDR3 residues: CASSLGRQGQDTQYF. In DNA form, the CDR3 reads TGTGCCAGCAGCTTAGGGCGCCAGGGTCAGGATACGCAGTATTTT.

This chain joins TRBV6-1 and TRBJ1-1; D gene uncertain. CDR3 length: 15 residues. From germline, CDR1 is MNHNS and CDR2 SASEGT. V lost 6 bases, J lost 0 bases, and 14 bases lay in between. This chain's CDR3 is CASSQRREVNTEAFF. CDR3 sequence (DNA): TGTGCCAGCAGCCAAAGGAGGGAGGTGAACACTGAAGCTTTCTTT.

This clonotype has at least ten counts. The V and J genes are TRBV7-2 and TRBJ2-7; D uncertain. This CDR3 spans 12 amino acids. V was shortened by 1 base and J by 6 bases, with 7 bases between the two germline ends. Germline V gene lookup returns CDR1 SGHTA and CDR2 FQGNSA. The DNA for the CDR3 is TGTGCCAGCAGCTTAGGGGGAACCGAGCAGTACTTC. Amino acids: CASSLGGTEQYF.

In this sample, this clonotype turned up many times. The chain employs TRBV7-2 and TRBJ1-1; tentatively, D is TRBD1 (5 bases). Looked up from germline, CDR1 is SGHTA and CDR2 is FQGNSA. The CDR3 length is 17 residues. V lost 5 bases, J lost 4 bases, and 23 bases lay in between. The CDR3, as DNA: TGTGCCAGCAGCGTCAGTGGGACCCCGTATCTGAGCACTGAAGCTTTCTTT. Residues: CASSVSGTPYLSTEAFF.